This T cell receptor beta chain was sequenced during a study of blood T cells in healthy people across ages. General study points: Age advanced and TCR beta diversity per million T cells fell, roughly linearly.

Regarding this clonotype: The antigen remains undetermined.

The authors ran a second PCR of roughly 7 to 11 cycles using a sample-barcoded 5' primer and a J-beta primer mix. In TCRdb, the 5' RACE reads were re-called with MiXCR into one record per CDR3 protein. The data show 650,000 to 700,000 distinct CDR3 sequences, 32% seen once. Aged about 6 to 95, donors were systemically healthy Caucasians from Russia. Each donor supplied about 9.6 milliliters of peripheral blood. The CDR3 runs 14 residues. CDR1 SEHNR and CDR2 FQNEAQ come from the germline V gene (reference sequence). This sequence was found in a woman older than 75 in good health. Source material: blood. This chain links TRBV7-9 with TRBJ2-5, with D maybe TRBD2 (5 bases). The J call may be incorrect, as the DNA end agrees better with TRBJ2-7. CDR3 DNA sequence: TGTGCCAGCAGCTTCTCGGGAAGGCCCTACGAGCAGTACTTC. Amino acid sequence: CASSFSGRPYEQYF.